This record concerns one TCR beta chain sequence. Its matching antigen is unknown. The same CDR3 arises from other DNA sequences in this sample as well. The record originates from a study of shared clonotypes between healthy human individuals. Each PCR replicate from the sorted subsets contained roughly 210 ng DNA, which is 30,000 or so T cell genomes. The protocol was immunoSEQ multiplex PCR, while the TCRdb copy is restricted to in-frame clones and leaves out a portion. The profile covers hundreds of thousands of clones, with about 96% appearing a single time and more than 0.085% taken by the ten largest. Naive CD8 cells were CD45RO-negative, positively selected for CCR7, excluding terminally differentiated effector memory CD45RA+ cells. The CDR3 extends over 15 amino acids. J lost 0 bases, V lost 5 bases, and 3 bases had no gene match. Germline V lookup: CDR1 LNHDA, CDR2 SQIVND (reference sequence).

Overall study results and limits: Researchers sampled only blood; tissue repertoires likely differ. Across four donors, naive CD4 shared roughly 5%, naive CD8 around 4%, memory CD4 roughly 2.2%, memory CD8 about 0.38%. Lower generation probabilities were found for non-shared clonotypes than for those shared by all four donors.

The chain is built from TRBV19 and TRBJ2-1; TRBD1 matches at 8 bases. This TCR was recovered from a woman in her 30s in good health. Sequenced: naive CD8+ T cells sorted from blood. The CDR3 coding sequence is TGTGCCAGTAGTCCCGGACAGGGCTCCTACAATGAGCAGTTCTTC. Its protein product is CASSPGQGSYNEQFF.